This T cell receptor beta chain originates from a study of cytomegalovirus exposure and HLA in healthy donors. General observations from the study: In a later analysis, an Asian-associated ancestry cluster reportedly showed fewer N-insertions than the approximately 640-donor mean. Follow-up analysis found HLA locus-dependent TCR association rates, highest for DRB1 and lowest for HLA-C.

As regards this clone: What it binds is unknown.

The PCR ran on 60 Vbeta and 13 Jbeta primers. The repertoire was sequenced with immunoSEQ multiplex PCR; TCRdb's copy has only in-frame clones and lacks some. The sample yields 95,000 to 100,000 clones, roughly 79% seen once. Trimming took off 5 bases at V and 4 bases at J, with 11 bases between the two ends. Germline CDR1 is SGHTA and CDR2 is FQGTGA. CDR3 length: 14 amino acids. The rearrangement uses TRBV7-3 and TRBJ2-2; D not resolved. Source material: PBMCs. The clonotype comes from a woman in her 40s in good health and CMV-seronegative. CDR3 residues: CASSPAALTGELFF. In DNA form, the CDR3 reads TGTGCCAGCAGCCCCGCGGCCCTCACCGGGGAGCTGTTTTTT.